The 32 T cell receptor beta chains presented below share a single source sample, sequenced in a study of blood T cell repertoires in COVID-19. Only in-frame clones appear in the TCRdb table, and some are missing; sequencing was by immunoSEQ multiplex PCR. The data contain over 300,000 clones, 89% of them singletons. The material sequenced was peripheral blood. The receptors were sampled from a young man who had recovered from COVID-19.

The chain joins TRBV5-5 to TRBJ2-7; D possibly corresponds to TRBD1 (5 bases). CDR1 SGHKS and CDR2 YYEKEE come from the germline V gene (reference sequence). The CDR3 contains 12 residues. V was trimmed by 4 bases and J by 3 bases, leaving 8 bases between them. CDR3 nucleotides: TGTGCCAGCAGCCCCCAGGGCTACGAGCAGTACTTC. Amino acids: CASSPQGYEQYF.

V usage is TRBV7-2 and J usage is TRBJ1-2; 7 bases line up with TRBD1. The CDR3 is 16 residues long. V trimming: 5 bases; J trimming: 0 bases; junction bases outside the gene matches: 9. In germline, CDR1 is SGHTA, CDR2 FQGNSA. The CDR3 sequence: CASSPVGQSANYGYTF. The CDR3 DNA reads as TGTGCCAGCAGCCCAGTGGGACAGTCAGCTAACTATGGCTACACCTTC.

This chain links TRBV13 with TRBJ2-3; TRBD2 aligns across 13 bases. V lost 5 bases to trimming and J lost 4 bases; unmatched junction nucleotides: 6. Germline V gene data show CDR1 as PRHDT and CDR2 as FYEKMQ (reference sequence). CDR3 length: 16 residues. CDR3 amino acids: CASSGGLAGASDTQYF. In DNA form, the CDR3 reads TGTGCCAGCAGCGGCGGACTAGCGGGGGCTTCAGATACGCAGTATTTT.

The chain is built from TRBV6-4 and TRBJ2-2; maybe TRBD2 (7 bases). The germline V gene has CDR1 MRHNA and CDR2 SNTAGT. V lost 8 bases to trimming and J lost 4 bases, with 14 bases between them. The CDR3 is 14 amino acids. The CDR3 sequence: CASREGGATGELFF. DNA for the CDR3: TGTGCCAGCCGCGAGGGGGGGGCCACCGGGGAGCTGTTTTTT.

In its sample, this clone was seen once. The V and J genes are TRBV19 and TRBJ2-2; D is possibly TRBD1 (6 bases). V lost 3 bases, J lost 6 bases, and 17 bases lay in between. This CDR3 contains 16 residues. Germline values: CDR1 LNHDA, CDR2 SQIVND (reference sequence). Here the CDR3 reads CASSIGQGYFSGELFF. The CDR3 DNA is TGTGCCAGTAGTATTGGGCAGGGGTACTTTTCCGGGGAGCTGTTTTTT.

CDR3 protein: CASSVEAHYEQYF. The CDR3 nucleotides are TGTGCCAGCAGCGTAGAAGCCCACTACGAGCAGTACTTC. The chain has TRBV9 and TRBJ2-7; D is undetermined. The CDR3 spans 13 residues. Trimming cost V 0 bases and J 3 bases, with 7 bases left between them. CDR1 is SGDLS and CDR2 is YYNGEE in the germline V gene.

The V gene is TRBV19, the J gene TRBJ2-1; 11 bases line up with TRBD2. Trimming cost V 5 bases and J 8 bases; bases outside gene matches: 8. Germline V gene lookup returns CDR1 LNHDA and CDR2 SQIVND (reference sequence). This CDR3 contains 15 residues. CDR3: CASSLTSGNRHEQFF. CDR3 DNA: TGTGCCAGTAGTCTGACTAGCGGGAACAGGCATGAGCAGTTCTTC.

The rearrangement links TRBV6-5 to TRBJ2-2; 7 bases align to TRBD1. This CDR3 region has 15 residues. V lost 1 base and J lost 8; bases outside the gene matches: 7. Germline V gene sequence: CDR1 MNHEY, CDR2 SVGAGI. The CDR3 loop is CASSYFRQGGGELFF. In DNA, the CDR3 is TGTGCCAGCAGTTACTTCCGACAGGGTGGAGGGGAGCTGTTTTTT.

V usage is TRBV5-1 and J usage is TRBJ2-5, with D possibly being TRBD2 (6 bases). In germline, CDR1 is SGHRS, CDR2 YFSETQ. Trimming stripped 1 base from V and 5 bases from J, with 12 bases between. This CDR3 region has 14 residues. The CDR3 here is CASSLKRREETQYF. The DNA for the CDR3 is TGCGCCAGCAGCTTGAAGCGGAGGGAGGAGACCCAGTACTTC.

This chain uses TRBV6-6 with TRBJ1-1, with a tentative D call TRBD1 (6 bases). This CDR3 spans 13 amino acids. Trimming removed 8 bases from V and 6 bases from J, with 16 bases in between. Germline-derived CDR1 and CDR2 are MNHNY and SVGAGI (reference sequence). In nucleotides, the CDR3 is TGTGCCAGCTTTATCGGGGGGGCGCCTGAAGCTTTCTTT. Protein sequence: CASFIGGAPEAFF.

J is TRBJ1-1 and V is TRBV15; weak D call: TRBD1 (5 bases). CDR1 LNHNV and CDR2 YYDKDF come from the germline V gene (reference sequence). This CDR3 region has 14 residues. The ends were cut back, 6 bases at V and 0 bases at J, with 11 bases in the middle. CDR3 residues: CATRSGTVNTEAFF. In DNA, the CDR3 is TGTGCCACCAGGTCCGGGACTGTGAACACTGAAGCTTTCTTT.

The chain uses TRBV5-7 and TRBJ2-1; 13 positions agree with TRBD2. TRBV5-7 is marked as an open reading frame, function uncertain. CDR3 length: 16 amino acids. V dropped 5 bases and J dropped 6; count of bases not matched to a gene: 8. The CDR3 DNA reads as TGTGCCAGCAGATTAGGACTAGCGGGAGTTTTCAATGAGCAGTTCTTC. It specifies CASRLGLAGVFNEQFF.

V gene TRBV7-2 combines with J gene TRBJ2-7; 7 bases are shared with TRBD2. V was pared by 5 bases and J by 0 bases, with 4 bases of the junction left unmatched. Germline values: CDR1 SGHTA, CDR2 FQGNSA. This CDR3 has 14 amino acids. This CDR3 reads CASSPSGASYEQYF. For the CDR3, the DNA is TGTGCCAGCAGCCCAAGCGGGGCCTCCTACGAGCAGTACTTC.

The sample holds a few counts of this clone. The chain links TRBV30 to TRBJ2-2; maybe TRBD2 (5 bases). V shed 0 bases and J shed 4 bases, with 9 bases lying between them. Germline values: CDR1 GTSNPN, CDR2 SVGIG (reference sequence). This CDR3 is built from 14 residues. Here the CDR3 reads CAWSVREFTGELFF. In DNA form, the CDR3 reads TGTGCCTGGAGTGTAAGGGAGTTCACCGGGGAGCTGTTTTTT.

This clone was counted between two and nine times. The rearrangement links TRBV18 to TRBJ1-1, with a possible D match to TRBD1 (5 bases). V dropped 5 bases and J dropped 5 bases, with 9 bases sitting between them. This CDR3 spans 12 amino acids. Germline CDR1 KGHSH, CDR2 LQKENI. CDR3 in DNA: TGTGCCAGCTCATCCAGGGAAACTGAAGCTTTCTTT. It codes for CASSSRETEAFF.

V and J are TRBV7-2 and TRBJ2-4; 7 bases line up with TRBD2. The CDR3 length is 14 residues. Germline V gene data show CDR1 as SGHTA and CDR2 as FQGNSA. The V and J ends lost 5 bases and 6 bases, in that order; junction bases with no gene match: 7. CDR3 sequence (DNA): TGTGCCAGCAGCCCCCCGGGGGGAGGAAACATTCAGTACTTC. This codes for CASSPPGGGNIQYF. The full variable domain, rest sourced from reference TRBV7-2 and TRBJ2-4, is GAGVSQSPSNKVTEKGKDVELRCDPISGHTALYWYRQSLGQGLEFLIYFQGNSAPDKSGLPSDRFSAERTGGSVSTLTIQRTQQEDSAVYLCASSPPGGGNIQYFGAGTRLSVL.

This chain uses TRBV21-1 with TRBJ1-1; whether TRBD1, the table's D call, matches the DNA was not checked. TRBV21-1 is given as a pseudogene. The CDR3 contains 14 residues. CDR3 sequence (DNA): TGTGCCAGCAGTAAGACAGGGGTGAACACTGAAGCTTTCTTT. Its translation: CASSKTGVNTEAFF.

CDR3 amino acids: CASSPRPGQGADTQYF. Here the CDR3 DNA reads TGTGCCAGCAGTCCCCGACCGGGCCAGGGGGCAGATACGCAGTATTTT. The genes are TRBV27 and TRBJ2-3; TRBD1 matches 7 bases. In germline, CDR1 is MNHEY, CDR2 SMNVEV (reference sequence). Unmatched junction bases numbered 12, after V lost 5 bases and J lost 4 bases. The CDR3 has 16 amino acids.

This chain joins TRBV6-5 and TRBJ2-1; 8 positions match TRBD2. With 7 bases clipped from V and 10 bases from J, the junction kept 6 bases outside the gene matches. Germline V gene data show CDR1 as MNHEY and CDR2 as SVGAGI. The CDR3 spans 12 residues. DNA of the CDR3: TGTGCCAGCACCTACGGGGGGGAAGAGCAGTTCTTC. It is translated as CASTYGGEEQFF.

The chain joins TRBV6-5 to TRBJ2-7; 7 nucleotides align to TRBD1. The V gene's germline CDR1 is MNHEY and CDR2 SVGAGI. This CDR3 spans 16 amino acids. V lost 2 bases, J lost 0 bases, and 7 bases stayed unmatched. The CDR3 DNA reads as TGTGCCAGCAGTTACACCGGAGGACAGGTCTCCTACGAGCAGTACTTC. Protein sequence: CASSYTGGQVSYEQYF.

The chain employs TRBV12-3 or TRBV12-4 and TRBJ1-2; no reliable D call. There are 12 residues in the CDR3. Trimming left V 7 bases short and J 4 bases short, with 10 bases between. The chain's CDR3 is CASTSAAYGYTF. The CDR3 region has the DNA TGTGCCAGCACGAGCGCGGCCTATGGCTACACCTTC.

The gene calls are TRBV7-8 and TRBJ2-3; TRBD2 matches at 10 bases. The CDR3 length is 16 residues. Germline lookup yields CDR1 SGHVS and CDR2 FQNEAQ. The junction had 7 bases not matched to a gene; V was cut back by 5 bases and J by 2 bases. The CDR3 sequence is CASSLDSGGFTDTQYF. The DNA for the CDR3 is TGTGCCAGCAGCCTAGATAGCGGGGGGTTCACAGATACGCAGTATTTT.

CDR3: CASSQESLPGYEQYF. CDR3 DNA: TGCGCCAGCAGCCAAGAGTCGCTCCCAGGCTACGAGCAGTACTTC. The V and J genes are TRBV4-3 and TRBJ2-7; D gene ambiguous. Trimming removed 0 bases from V and 3 bases from J, with 12 bases in between. This CDR3 has 15 amino acids. Germline-derived CDR1 and CDR2 are LGHNA and YSLEER.

There are a few counts of this clone. The genes are TRBV27 and TRBJ1-1, with 12 bases identical to TRBD1. Germline CDR1 MNHEY, CDR2 SMNVEV (reference sequence). Trimming cost V 4 bases and J 2 bases; bases outside gene matches: 5. The CDR3 consists of 16 residues. The CDR3 DNA sequence: TGTGCCAGCAGTTGGGACAGGGGGCTTGTTAACACTGAAGCTTTCTTT. This codes for CASSWDRGLVNTEAFF.

The V gene is TRBV9, the J gene TRBJ1-2; D is perhaps TRBD1 (5 bases). Germline-derived CDR1 and CDR2 are SGDLS and YYNGEE. V shed 4 bases and J shed 4 bases, with 11 bases lying between them. The CDR3 extends over 13 amino acids. CDR3 nucleotides: TGTGCCAGCAGCCGGGGGGAAGGCTATGGCTACACCTTC. Translation gives CASSRGEGYGYTF.

The chain combines TRBV5-1 with TRBJ1-2; D perhaps matches TRBD1 (5 bases). The ends were cut back, 0 bases at V and 7 bases at J, with 10 bases in the middle. This CDR3 spans 13 amino acids. Germline CDR1 SGHRS, CDR2 YFSETQ. The CDR3 region has the DNA TGCGCCAGCAGCTTGGGACAGAGAGGTGGCTACACCTTC. Translating gives CASSLGQRGGYTF.

The chain is built from TRBV2 and TRBJ2-1; possibly TRBD2 for D (5 bases). This CDR3 region has 14 residues. CDR1 and CDR2 (germline): SNHLY, FYNNEI. The V and J ends lost 3 bases and 4 bases respectively, with 10 bases between them. CDR3 region: CASSDPERYNEQFF. CDR3 in DNA: TGTGCCAGCAGTGATCCCGAGCGGTACAATGAGCAGTTCTTC.

V usage is TRBV7-2 and J usage is TRBJ2-1; possible D gene TRBD2, 5 bases. The CDR3 is 12 amino acids. V lost 5 bases and J lost 8, with 10 bases in between. Germline CDR1 and CDR2: SGHTA and FQGNSA. CDR3 sequence (DNA): TGTGCCAGCAGCACACTAGGTTATGAGCAGTTCTTC. Its protein product is CASSTLGYEQFF. Using reference TRBV7-2 and TRBJ2-1 for the parts outside the CDR3, the full variable domain is GAGVSQSPSNKVTEKGKDVELRCDPISGHTALYWYRQSLGQGLEFLIYFQGNSAPDKSGLPSDRFSAERTGGSVSTLTIQRTQQEDSAVYLCASSTLGYEQFFGPGTRLTVL.

Written as DNA, the CDR3 is TGCGCCAGCAGCGCGGACAGTTACGAGCAGTACTTC. This gives the protein CASSADSYEQYF. The chain employs TRBV5-1 and TRBJ2-7, with D perhaps TRBD1 (6 bases). The CDR3 consists of 12 residues. Deletions cut 4 bases from V and 4 bases from J, with 9 bases between. Germline V gene data show CDR1 as SGHRS and CDR2 as YFSETQ.

This clone was seen a single time. The chain employs TRBV11-2 and TRBJ1-1; D unclear. The CDR3 is 16 residues long. Per germline, CDR1 SGHAT and CDR2 FQNNGV. V shed 5 bases and J shed 0 bases, with 16 bases lying between them. The CDR3 protein is CASSILDSHLNTEAFF. The CDR3 DNA reads as TGTGCCAGCAGCATCCTAGATAGTCACCTGAACACTGAAGCTTTCTTT.

J is TRBJ2-5 and V is TRBV5-8; 8 bases line up with TRBD1. Germline V gene lookup returns CDR1 SGHTS and CDR2 YDEGEE. V trimming: 4 bases; J trimming: 5 bases; junction bases outside the gene matches: 7. The CDR3 totals 14 residues. The CDR3 bases are TGTGCCAGCAGCCCACAGACAGGGGTGGAGACCCAGTACTTC. Translating it yields CASSPQTGVETQYF.

The chain's CDR3 is CASSEKRSTEAFF. The CDR3 region has the DNA TGTGCCAGCTCCGAGAAAAGGAGCACTGAAGCTTTCTTT. This rearrangement joins TRBV6-5 to TRBJ1-1, with D unresolved. The CDR3 contains 13 residues. Per germline, CDR1 MNHEY and CDR2 SVGAGI. Deletions cut 8 bases from V and 4 bases from J, with 14 bases between.